The next 17 T cell receptor beta chains were all read from a single sample in a study of cytomegalovirus exposure and HLA in healthy donors. PCR primers comprised 60 Vbeta and 13 Jbeta primers. Sequenced by immunoSEQ multiplex PCR; TCRdb stores in-frame clones only, minus some. The table has about 57,000 clones, approximately 77% seen once. Input material: PBMCs. The source is a woman aged 45-65 years in good health and CMV-seronegative.

V usage is TRBV7-9 and J usage is TRBJ2-7; 8 bases map to TRBD2. With V trimmed by 2 bases and J by 0 bases, 6 bases remained unmatched. The length of the CDR3 is 16 residues. CDR1 is SEHNR, CDR2 FQNEAQ, per germline (reference sequence). The CDR3 reads CASSLSLAVHSYEQYF. For the CDR3, the DNA is TGTGCCAGCAGCTTATCACTAGCGGTACACTCCTACGAGCAGTACTTC.

This chain connects TRBV6-5 to TRBJ1-1; 7 nucleotides agree with TRBD1. Trimming removed 6 bases from V and 6 bases from J; junction bases left unmatched: 13. Germline V gives CDR1 MNHEY, CDR2 SVGAGI. The CDR3 covers 15 residues. The CDR3 DNA reads as TGTGCCAGCAGCCCTGGAAGCAGGGGGAGGTCTGAAGCTTTCTTT. Translating gives CASSPGSRGRSEAFF.

The gene calls are TRBV30 and TRBJ2-7; a possible D gene is TRBD1 (6 bases). Trimming shortened V by 3 bases and J by 5 bases, and 11 bases separated the two germline ends. The germline V gene encodes CDR1 GTSNPN and CDR2 SVGIG (reference sequence). This CDR3 contains 12 residues. The CDR3 is CAWSLQGHEQYF. The CDR3 DNA is TGTGCCTGGAGCTTACAGGGCCACGAGCAGTACTTC.

The chain is built from TRBV6-1 and TRBJ2-7, with 7 nucleotides matching TRBD1. Trimming cost V 0 bases and J 7 bases; bases outside gene matches: 9. CDR3 length equals 15 residues. CDR1 and CDR2 (germline): MNHNS, SASEGT. CDR3 DNA: TGTGCCAGCAGTGAAGCGGGGGACAGCCTTGTGGAGCAGTACTTC. Its protein is CASSEAGDSLVEQYF.

This sequence joins TRBV27 and TRBJ2-5; D is unresolved. With 0 bases removed from V and 5 bases from J, the gap between germline ends came to 10 bases. The CDR3 has 14 amino acids. CDR1 MNHEY and CDR2 SMNVEV come from the germline V gene (reference sequence). The CDR3 DNA sequence: TGTGCCAGCAGTTTATCGGGTACAGTGGAGACCCAGTACTTC. Its translation is CASSLSGTVETQYF.

The rearrangement links TRBV7-2 to TRBJ2-7; a weak D match, TRBD1 (5 bases). CDR3 length equals 14 residues. Trimming left V 1 base short and J 2 bases short, with 9 bases between. Looked up from germline, CDR1 is SGHTA and CDR2 is FQGNSA. The CDR3 DNA sequence: TGTGCCAGCAGCTTAGAGGCAGGGCCCTACGAGCAGTACTTC. This gives the protein CASSLEAGPYEQYF.

In this sample, this clone turned up once. The V and J genes are TRBV19 and TRBJ1-1; a possible D gene is TRBD1 (6 bases). V was shortened by 0 bases and J by 0 bases, with 23 bases between the two germline ends. This CDR3 has 20 residues. CDR1 is LNHDA and CDR2 is SQIVND in the germline V gene (reference sequence). The DNA of the CDR3 is TGTGCCAGTAGTATAGATTCACAGGGCCTTAGGATCAGGATGAACACTGAAGCTTTCTTT. It yields the protein CASSIDSQGLRIRMNTEAFF.

The chain is built from TRBV30 and TRBJ2-1; TRBD2 matches at 8 bases. The CDR3 extends over 15 amino acids. From germline, CDR1 is GTSNPN and CDR2 SVGIG (reference sequence). The junction had 7 bases not matched to a gene; V was cut back by 5 bases and J by 1 base. The CDR3 DNA reads as TGTGCCTGGTATCCTAGCGGGCGGTCCTACAATGAGCAGTTCTTC. It encodes CAWYPSGRSYNEQFF.

The sample holds a few counts of this clone. The genes are TRBV11-3 and TRBJ1-5; 12 nucleotides align to TRBD1. After removal of 5 bases from V and 12 bases from J, the junction contained 5 bases not matched to a gene. There are 13 residues in the CDR3. Germline CDR1 SGHNT, CDR2 YENEEA. CDR3 protein: CASSPRDRGLQHF. The CDR3 bases are TGTGCCAGCAGCCCCCGGGACAGGGGGCTCCAGCATTTT.

V gene TRBV9 combines with J gene TRBJ1-2; the D is unclear. The CDR3 totals 12 residues. V lost 2 bases and J lost 7, with 9 bases in between. Germline CDR1 reads SGDLS; CDR2 reads YYNGEE. CDR3 in amino acids: CASSVGSAGYTF. CDR3 nucleotides: TGTGCCAGCAGCGTGGGGAGCGCTGGCTACACCTTC.

The chain carries TRBV5-1 and TRBJ2-5; 13 nucleotides line up with TRBD2. The CDR3 extends over 16 amino acids. The germline CDR1 and CDR2 sequences are SGHRS and YFSETQ. With 5 bases clipped from V and 1 base from J, the junction kept 5 bases outside the gene matches. CDR3 amino acids: CASRTGTSGIQETQYF. The CDR3 DNA reads TGCGCCAGCAGAACCGGGACTAGCGGGATCCAAGAGACCCAGTACTTC.

V and J are TRBV18 and TRBJ2-3; D is ambiguous. The germline CDR1 and CDR2 sequences are KGHSH and LQKENI. The CDR3 is made up of 16 amino acids. Trimming stripped 4 bases from V and 1 base from J, with 15 bases between. This chain's CDR3 is CASSQAPGVGTDTQYF. In DNA form, the CDR3 reads TGTGCCAGCTCACAAGCCCCTGGTGTGGGCACAGATACGCAGTATTTT.

This chain connects TRBV4-2 to TRBJ1-5; D might be TRBD1 (5 bases). Trimming stripped 0 bases from V and 5 bases from J, with 11 bases between. The CDR3 sequence is 15 residues long. From germline, CDR1 is LGHNA and CDR2 YNFKEQ. CDR3 loop: CASSQDGTGDQPQHF. The CDR3 bases are TGTGCCAGCAGCCAAGATGGAACAGGCGATCAGCCCCAGCATTTT.

The sample holds a few counts of this clone. This rearrangement joins TRBV28 to TRBJ2-7, with D hard to call. CDR1 and CDR2 (germline): MDHEN, SYDVKM. The CDR3 is made up of 14 amino acids. Trimming pared 6 bases from V and 2 bases from J, leaving 14 bases between. CDR3 protein: CASSQARPPYEQYF. The CDR3 region has the DNA TGTGCCAGCAGCCAAGCGCGACCTCCCTACGAGCAGTACTTC. Based on the CDR3 plus reference TRBV28 and TRBJ2-7, the full variable domain is DVKVTQSSRYLVKRTGEKVFLECVQDMDHENMFWYRQDPGLGLRLIYFSYDVKMKEKGDIPEGYSVSREKKERFSLILESASTNQTSMYLCASSQARPPYEQYFGPGTRLTVT.

The rearrangement links TRBV7-2 to TRBJ2-7, with 10 positions matching TRBD2. The junction had 10 bases not matched to a gene; V was cut back by 5 bases and J by 6 bases. The CDR3 totals 15 residues. Per germline, CDR1 SGHTA and CDR2 FQGNSA. The chain's CDR3 is CASSRAASGGGEQYF. The CDR3 DNA follows: TGTGCCAGCAGCCGCGCAGCTAGCGGGGGAGGCGAGCAGTACTTC.

In this sample, this clone turned up once. A read error may produce the germline difference seen at one junction end. V is TRBV28 and J is TRBJ2-5; 13 nucleotides agree with TRBD2. Germline CDR1 MDHEN, CDR2 SYDVKM. This CDR3 comprises 12 residues. The CDR3 nucleotides read TGTGCCAGCAGCCAGGGGACTAGCGGGAAGAACTTC. Amino acids: CASSQGTSGKNF.

This clone appeared once. This CDR3 is missing its conserved last phenylalanine or tryptophan, likely due to a read error. This rearrangement joins TRBV6-5 to TRBJ1-5; D is possibly TRBD1 (6 bases). The CDR3 consists of 13 residues. Per germline, CDR1 MNHEY and CDR2 SVGAGI. Trimming pared 6 bases from V and 4 bases from J, leaving 10 bases between. The CDR3 region is CASRVGQNQPQHV. The CDR3 DNA sequence: TGTGCCAGCAGAGTCGGACAGAATCAGCCCCAGCATGTT.